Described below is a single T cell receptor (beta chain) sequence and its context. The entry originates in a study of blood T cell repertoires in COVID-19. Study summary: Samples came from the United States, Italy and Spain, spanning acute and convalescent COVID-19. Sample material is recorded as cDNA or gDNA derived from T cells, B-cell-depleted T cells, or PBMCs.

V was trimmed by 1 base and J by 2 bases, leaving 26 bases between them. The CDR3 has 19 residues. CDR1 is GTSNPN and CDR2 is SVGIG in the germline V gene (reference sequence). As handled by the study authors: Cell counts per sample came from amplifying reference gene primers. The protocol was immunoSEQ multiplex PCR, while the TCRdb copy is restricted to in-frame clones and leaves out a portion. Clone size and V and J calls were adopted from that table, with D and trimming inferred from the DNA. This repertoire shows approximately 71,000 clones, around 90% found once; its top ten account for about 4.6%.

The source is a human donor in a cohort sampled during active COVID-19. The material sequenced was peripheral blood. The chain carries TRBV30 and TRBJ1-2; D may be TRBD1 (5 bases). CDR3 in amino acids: CAWSGAPGLAHHVNYGYTF. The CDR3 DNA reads TGTGCCTGGAGTGGGGCCCCGGGACTAGCGCACCACGTGAACTATGGCTACACCTTC.